The 20 T cell receptor beta chains reported below all come from one sample, sequenced in a study of cytomegalovirus exposure and HLA in healthy donors. 13 Jbeta primers and 60 Vbeta primers were used for the PCR. Generated by immunoSEQ multiplex PCR, the TCRdb table keeps only in-frame clones and is missing some. The sample has approximately 97,000 clones; approximately 73% are singletons. Sequenced input: PBMCs. Every receptor here comes from a man aged 40-49 years in good health and CMV-seronegative.

This clone was seen only a few times. The rearrangement uses TRBV7-2 and TRBJ2-5; D gene uncertain. Trimming took off 5 bases at V and 1 base at J, with 5 bases between the two ends. The CDR3 spans 12 residues. Germline loops: CDR1 SGHTA, CDR2 FQGNSA. This CDR3 is CASSQLQETQYF. Written as DNA, the CDR3 is TGTGCCAGCAGCCAACTCCAAGAGACCCAGTACTTC.

V is TRBV4-2 and J is TRBJ2-7; unclear D gene. Germline CDR1 reads LGHNA; CDR2 reads YNFKEQ. The V and J ends lost 0 bases and 0 bases respectively, with 15 bases between them. There are 17 residues in the CDR3. The CDR3 loop reads CASSQDRVRGSSYEQYF. In DNA form, the CDR3 reads TGTGCCAGCAGCCAAGACCGGGTCAGAGGCAGCTCCTACGAGCAGTACTTC.

The chain couples TRBV2 to TRBJ2-2; 9 positions match TRBD2. CDR1 and CDR2 (germline): SNHLY, FYNNEI. The V and J ends lost 7 bases and 3 bases, in that order; junction bases with no gene match: 6. CDR3 length: 15 residues. The CDR3 region is CASNREREDTGELFF. CDR3 nucleotide sequence: TGTGCCAGCAACCGGGAGCGGGAGGACACCGGGGAGCTGTTTTTT.

This clone was seen more than once but under ten times. The J gene is TRBJ1-5, the V gene TRBV6-1; maybe TRBD1 (5 bases). The V and J ends lost 11 bases and 6 bases respectively, with 14 bases between them. This CDR3 comprises 12 residues. Germline-derived CDR1 and CDR2 are MNHNS and SASEGT. CDR3: CAGSGLGQPQHF. CDR3 nucleotide sequence: TGTGCCGGGTCAGGGCTGGGTCAGCCCCAGCATTTT.

CDR3 bases: TGCGCCAGCAGCCGGGGGACTAGCGGATTCTCCTACGAGCAGTACTTC. Translation: CASSRGTSGFSYEQYF. The V gene is TRBV5-1, the J gene TRBJ2-7; 11 nucleotides match TRBD2. With 4 bases clipped from V and 0 bases from J, the junction kept 6 bases outside the gene matches. CDR1 and CDR2 from the germline V gene are SGHRS and YFSETQ. The CDR3 length is 16 residues. The whole variable domain, remainder taken from reference TRBV5-1 and TRBJ2-7, is KAGVTQTPRYLIKTRGQQVTLSCSPISGHRSVSWYQQTPGQGLQFLFEYFSETQRNKGNFPGRFSGRQFSNSRSEMNVSTLELGDSALYLCASSRGTSGFSYEQYFGPGTRLTVT.

The chain joins TRBV5-1 to TRBJ2-7, with D perhaps TRBD1 (6 bases). Trimming cost V 4 bases and J 3 bases, with 23 bases left between them. The CDR3 totals 17 residues. CDR1 and CDR2 (germline): SGHRS, YFSETQ. DNA for the CDR3: TGCGCCAGCAGCACAGGGACATCCCCGACCAGTTACTACGAGCAGTACTTC. This encodes CASSTGTSPTSYYEQYF.

V is TRBV7-9 and J is TRBJ2-6; D gene unclear. This CDR3 has 16 residues. V lost 4 bases and J 0 bases, leaving 10 bases between the germline ends. The germline V gene has CDR1 SEHNR and CDR2 FQNEAQ (reference sequence). The CDR3, as DNA: TGTGCCAGCAGCTCCGTGGCAAGCTCTGGGGCCAACGTCCTGACTTTC. Translation gives CASSSVASSGANVLTF.

This clone showed up just once. The rearrangement joins TRBV21-1 to TRBJ2-7; the table's D call, TRBD1, has no DNA check behind it. TRBV21-1 constitutes a pseudogene. The CDR3 length is 16 residues. CDR3 DNA: TGTGCCAGCGGAACGAACAGGACAGGGGAACCCTACGAGCAGTACTTC. Its protein product is CASGTNRTGEPYEQYF.

This clone was seen just once. The genes are TRBV28 and TRBJ2-5; D is uncertain. The germline V gene encodes CDR1 MDHEN and CDR2 SYDVKM. Trimming took 10 bases from V and 4 from J, leaving 16 bases between them. This CDR3 has 13 amino acids. The CDR3 spells CATELPLGETQYF. In DNA form, the CDR3 reads TGTGCCACGGAACTACCCTTAGGAGAGACCCAGTACTTC.

The chain links TRBV5-1 to TRBJ2-5; 9 bases align to TRBD2. The V and J ends lost 0 bases and 5 bases, in that order; junction bases with no gene match: 11. Germline values: CDR1 SGHRS, CDR2 YFSETQ. The CDR3 has 17 amino acids. Here the CDR3 reads CASSLGLADSYYETQYF. CDR3 sequence (DNA): TGCGCCAGCAGCTTGGGACTAGCGGACTCGTATTACGAGACCCAGTACTTC.

The chain has TRBV6-5 and TRBJ1-3; weak D call: TRBD1 (5 bases). V was clipped by 8 bases and J by 7 bases, with 15 bases between them. The CDR3 runs 13 residues. Germline V gene sequence: CDR1 MNHEY, CDR2 SVGAGI. The CDR3 sequence is CASARGKGNTIYF. The CDR3 DNA reads as TGTGCCAGCGCTCGGGGGAAGGGGAACACCATATATTTT.

This rearrangement joins TRBV30 to TRBJ1-6, with no clear D. Looked up from germline, CDR1 is GTSNPN and CDR2 is SVGIG (reference sequence). The CDR3 contains 16 residues. The germline V and J ends were trimmed by 0 bases and 5 bases, with 14 bases remaining between them. For the CDR3, the DNA is TGTGCCTGGAGTGTGCCCGGAGGGCGGAATAATTCACCCCTCCACTTT. Translation gives CAWSVPGGRNNSPLHF. Full variable domain (outside the CDR3, taken from reference TRBV30 and TRBJ1-6): SQTIHQWPATLVQPVGSPLSLECTVEGTSNPNLYWYRQAAGRGLQLLFYSVGIGQISSEVPQNLSASRPQDRQFILSSKKLLLSDSGFYLCAWSVPGGRNNSPLHFGNGTRLTVT.

The chain recombines TRBV6-5 with TRBJ2-7, with D unresolved. Trimming pared 7 bases from V and 2 bases from J, leaving 12 bases between. CDR1 and CDR2 from the germline V gene are MNHEY and SVGAGI. The CDR3 spans 13 residues. CDR3 bases: TGTGCCAGCATTGAGGAAGGAACCTACGAGCAGTACTTC. Its translation is CASIEEGTYEQYF.

This clone was observed a single time. The chain employs TRBV19 and TRBJ2-4; D remains ambiguous. In germline, CDR1 is LNHDA, CDR2 SQIVND (reference sequence). The CDR3 is 12 amino acids. V was cut by 5 bases and J by 4 bases, with 6 bases left in between. The CDR3 loop is CASSARKNIQYF. CDR3 sequence (DNA): TGTGCCAGTAGTGCCAGAAAAAACATTCAGTACTTC.

The chain is built from TRBV5-4 and TRBJ2-2; 15 bases match TRBD2. V shed 4 bases, J shed 9 bases, and the junction held 7 bases outside the gene matches. CDR3 length: 16 residues. Germline V CDR1 and CDR2: SGHNT, YYREEE (reference sequence). The CDR3 region has the DNA TGTGCCAGCAGCCTCGGACTAGCGGGGGGGCCGAGGGAGCTGTTTTTT. Translated: CASSLGLAGGPRELFF.

The chain carries TRBV6-5 and TRBJ1-2; 10 bases line up with TRBD1. The germline CDR1 and CDR2 sequences are MNHEY and SVGAGI. This CDR3 region has 14 residues. V was clipped by 6 bases and J by 2 bases; unmatched bases: 3. The CDR3 is CASSRGQGNYGYTF. The CDR3, as DNA: TGTGCCAGCAGCAGGGGACAGGGGAACTATGGCTACACCTTC.

This clone was found a few times. The J gene is TRBJ1-6, the V gene TRBV5-4, with TRBD1 matching 7 bases. After removal of 2 bases from V and 6 bases from J, the junction contained 8 bases not matched to a gene. CDR1 and CDR2 from the germline V gene are SGHNT and YYREEE (reference sequence). The CDR3 contains 16 residues. CDR3 bases: TGTGCCAGCAGCTTCGTGCGAGGGGGCTTTAATTCACCCCTCCACTTT. It encodes CASSFVRGGFNSPLHF.

This clone has a single count. The gene calls are TRBV6-5 and TRBJ2-5, with a tentative D call TRBD1 (6 bases). Trimming took off 7 bases at V and 4 bases at J, with 19 bases between the two ends. CDR1 is MNHEY and CDR2 is SVGAGI in the germline V gene. The CDR3 is 15 residues long. The CDR3 DNA reads as TGTGCCAGCAATCCAGCAGGGGCCTCTAGAGAGACCCAGTACTTC. Its protein is CASNPAGASRETQYF.

This chain links TRBV5-1 with TRBJ2-3; 9 positions match TRBD1. The V and J ends lost 1 base and 6 bases, in that order; junction bases with no gene match: 6. CDR3 length: 15 amino acids. The germline V gene has CDR1 SGHRS and CDR2 YFSETQ. For the CDR3, the DNA is TGCGCCAGCAGCTTGTGGGGACAGGGAATGGATACGCAGTATTTT. Protein: CASSLWGQGMDTQYF.

V is TRBV4-2 and J is TRBJ2-7, with D possibly being TRBD2 (6 bases). This CDR3 comprises 15 residues. Germline V gene sequence: CDR1 LGHNA, CDR2 YNFKEQ. V dropped 0 bases and J dropped 5 bases, with 14 bases sitting between them. The DNA of the CDR3 is TGTGCCAGCAGCCAAGACAGGGTCTCGGGAGACGAGCAGTACTTC. The encoded protein is CASSQDRVSGDEQYF.